The T cell receptor beta chain under discussion was sequenced for a study of CD8+ T cells in alopecia areata. Turning to the study itself: After 6 to 18 months of tofacitinib, follow-up continued 6 months off drug.

This clone was found a few times. Reverse transcription of extracted RNA yielded cDNA, which provided the sequencing template. Sequencing used immunoSEQ multiplex PCR; TCRdb keeps in-frame clones, though not all of them. The table has about 180,000 clones, approximately 51% seen once. The CDR3 contains 16 residues. The treatment is: oral pan-JAK inhibitor, 5-10 mg twice daily. Starting from PBMCs, sorting isolated CD4+ and CD8+ T cells. V and J are TRBV21-1 and TRBJ2-1; TRBD2, the D gene given by the table, was not confirmed from the DNA. TRBV21-1 is a known pseudogene. This TCR derives from a human donor with alopecia areata. Sequences were derived from CD8+ T cells sorted from blood, sampled between weeks 51 and 52, from a patient treated with tofacitinib. This CDR3 is CASSKNRDFAYNEQFF. The CDR3 bases are TGTGCCAGCAGCAAAAACCGCGACTTCGCCTACAATGAGCAGTTCTTC.